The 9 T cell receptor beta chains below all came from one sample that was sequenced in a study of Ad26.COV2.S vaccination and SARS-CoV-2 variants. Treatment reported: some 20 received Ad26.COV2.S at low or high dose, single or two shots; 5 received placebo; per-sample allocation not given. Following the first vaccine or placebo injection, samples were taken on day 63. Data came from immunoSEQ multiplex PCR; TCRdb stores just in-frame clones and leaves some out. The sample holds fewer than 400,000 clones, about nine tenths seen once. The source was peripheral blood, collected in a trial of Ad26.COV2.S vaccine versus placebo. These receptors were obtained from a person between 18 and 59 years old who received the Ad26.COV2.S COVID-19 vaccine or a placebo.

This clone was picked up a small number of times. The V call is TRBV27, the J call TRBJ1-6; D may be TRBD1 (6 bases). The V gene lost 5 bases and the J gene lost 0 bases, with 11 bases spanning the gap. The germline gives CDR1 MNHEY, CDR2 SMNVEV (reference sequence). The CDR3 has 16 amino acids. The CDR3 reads CASSTGSSSYNSPLHF. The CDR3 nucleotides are TGTGCCAGCAGTACAGGGTCGAGCTCCTATAATTCACCCCTCCACTTT.

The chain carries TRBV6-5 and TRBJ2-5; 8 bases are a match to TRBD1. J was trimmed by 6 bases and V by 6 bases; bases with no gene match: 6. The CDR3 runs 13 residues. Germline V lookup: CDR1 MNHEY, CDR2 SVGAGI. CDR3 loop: CASRGQGAKTQYF. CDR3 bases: TGTGCCAGCAGAGGACAGGGTGCGAAGACCCAGTACTTC.

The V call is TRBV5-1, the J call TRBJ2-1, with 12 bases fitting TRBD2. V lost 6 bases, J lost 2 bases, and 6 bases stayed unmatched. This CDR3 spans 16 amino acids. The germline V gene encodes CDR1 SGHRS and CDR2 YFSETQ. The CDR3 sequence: CASTDLAGGAYNEQFF. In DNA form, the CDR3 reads TGCGCCAGCACCGATCTAGCGGGGGGGGCCTACAATGAGCAGTTCTTC.

This CDR3 reads CATSGVAGNNQPQHF. CDR3 coding DNA: TGTGCCACCAGCGGGGTGGCAGGGAACAATCAGCCCCAGCATTTT. This rearrangement joins TRBV24-1 to TRBJ1-5; a weak D match, TRBD1 (5 bases). V shed 7 bases and J shed 3 bases, with 15 bases lying between them. CDR1 is KGHDR and CDR2 is SFDVKD in the germline V gene. There are 15 residues in the CDR3.

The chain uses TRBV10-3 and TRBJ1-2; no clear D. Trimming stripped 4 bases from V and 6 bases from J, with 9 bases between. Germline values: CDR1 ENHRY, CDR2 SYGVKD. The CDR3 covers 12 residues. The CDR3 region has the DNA TGTGCCATCAGTGCTGGAGGTCATGGCTACACCTTC. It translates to CAISAGGHGYTF.

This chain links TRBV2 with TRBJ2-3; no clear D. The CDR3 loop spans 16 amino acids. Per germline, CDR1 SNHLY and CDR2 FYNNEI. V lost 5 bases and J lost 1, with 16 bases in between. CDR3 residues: CASSFLVPMGTDTQYF. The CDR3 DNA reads TGTGCCAGCAGTTTTTTAGTCCCCATGGGCACAGATACGCAGTATTTT.

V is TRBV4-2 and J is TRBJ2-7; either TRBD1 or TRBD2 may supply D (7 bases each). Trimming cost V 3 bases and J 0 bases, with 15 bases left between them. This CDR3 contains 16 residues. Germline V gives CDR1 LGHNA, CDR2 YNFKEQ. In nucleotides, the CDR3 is TGTGCCAGCAGCCAGGAAACAGGGGAGGGCTCCTACGAGCAGTACTTC. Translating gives CASSQETGEGSYEQYF.

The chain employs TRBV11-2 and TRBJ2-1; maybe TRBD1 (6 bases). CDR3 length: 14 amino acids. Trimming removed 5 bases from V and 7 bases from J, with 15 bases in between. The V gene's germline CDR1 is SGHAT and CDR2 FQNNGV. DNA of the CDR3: TGTGCCAGCAGCGCCACAGGGAACCGAAATGAGCAGTTCTTC. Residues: CASSATGNRNEQFF.

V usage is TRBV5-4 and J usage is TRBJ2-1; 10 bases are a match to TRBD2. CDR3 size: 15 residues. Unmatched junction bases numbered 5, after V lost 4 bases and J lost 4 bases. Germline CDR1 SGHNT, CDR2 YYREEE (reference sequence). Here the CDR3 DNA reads TGTGCCAGCAGCCCGCCTAGCGGGGGTTACAATGAGCAGTTCTTC. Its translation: CASSPPSGGYNEQFF.